This passage covers 23 T cell receptor beta chains from one sample sequenced in a study of T cell changes during pregnancy in multiple sclerosis. The data were produced by immunoSEQ multiplex PCR, yet TCRdb's version contains in-frame clones alone and is incomplete. The sample shows some 20,000 clones, roughly nine tenths of them seen only once. This material consisted of CD8+ T cells from peripheral blood mononuclear cells, taken after pregnancy. The receptors here all came from a female donor in good health, enrolled as a control in a pregnancy study.

The chain couples TRBV4-3 to TRBJ2-1, with 7 bases aligning to TRBD1. Germline V lookup: CDR1 LGHNA, CDR2 YSLEER. Trimming took 5 bases from V and 1 from J; bases not matched to a gene: 11. The CDR3 covers 17 residues. The CDR3 is CASSFGDWTGSYNEQFF. DNA for the CDR3: TGCGCCAGCAGCTTTGGAGATTGGACAGGTTCCTACAATGAGCAGTTCTTC.

The table lists this clone with a count of one. The rearrangement joins TRBV13 to TRBJ2-5, with D possibly being TRBD2 (5 bases). The V end was cut by 4 bases, the J end by 1 base, with 13 bases between. This CDR3 is built from 15 residues. Looked up from germline, CDR1 is PRHDT and CDR2 is FYEKMQ (reference sequence). CDR3: CASSSSTSFQETQYF. CDR3 in DNA: TGTGCCAGCAGCTCTAGCACCAGTTTCCAAGAGACCCAGTACTTC.

The chain employs TRBV29-1 and TRBJ2-7, with 10 bases lining up with TRBD1. The V segment lost 2 bases and the J segment 2 bases; nucleotides outside the gene matches: 18. The CDR3 covers 19 residues. CDR1 and CDR2 (germline): SQVTM, ANQGSEA. The DNA of the CDR3 is TGCAGCGTTGAACTGGTTCTCCAGGGTACCGGACAGGGGGCCTACGAGCAGTACTTC. This translates into CSVELVLQGTGQGAYEQYF.

The CDR3 nucleotides are TGCGCCAGCAGCCAAGACGGGACAGGGTTGGAAAAACTGTTTTTT. Amino acid sequence: CASSQDGTGLEKLFF. The genes are TRBV4-3 and TRBJ1-4; TRBD1 aligns across 9 bases. Germline trimming cut 0 bases from V and 8 bases from J; bases unmatched to any gene: 4. This CDR3 is built from 15 residues. Germline-derived CDR1 and CDR2 are LGHNA and YSLEER.

The genes are TRBV19 and TRBJ1-5; 11 bases map to TRBD1. Germline V gene lookup returns CDR1 LNHDA and CDR2 SQIVND (reference sequence). V was pared by 7 bases and J by 5 bases, with 4 bases of the junction left unmatched. This CDR3 is built from 14 residues. CDR3 DNA sequence: TGTGCCAGTATCGGACAGGGGGCTTATCAGCCCCAGCATTTT. Translation gives CASIGQGAYQPQHF.

V gene TRBV29-1 combines with J gene TRBJ2-3; D is unresolved. The CDR3 length is 10 residues. V was pared by 7 bases and J by 6 bases, with 8 bases between. Germline values: CDR1 SQVTM, CDR2 ANQGSEA. The CDR3 region has the DNA TGCAGCGGGCGGCGGGATACGCAGTATTTT. The encoded protein is CSGRRDTQYF.

This chain joins TRBV6-5 and TRBJ2-7; TRBD1 matches at 7 bases. The CDR3 sequence is 14 residues long. In germline, CDR1 is MNHEY, CDR2 SVGAGI. Trimming cost V 3 bases and J 5 bases; bases outside gene matches: 7. The CDR3 sequence: CASSYFTGDNEQYF. Written as DNA, the CDR3 is TGTGCCAGCAGTTATTTTACAGGGGACAACGAGCAGTACTTC.

The chain carries TRBV4-1 and TRBJ2-7; TRBD1 aligns across 7 bases. The CDR3 spans 16 residues. Per the germline V gene, CDR1 is MGHRA and CDR2 is YSYEKL. V dropped 2 bases and J dropped 4; count of bases not matched to a gene: 11. The CDR3 sequence is CASSQKTGFGLYEQYF. CDR3 in DNA: TGCGCCAGCAGCCAAAAGACAGGGTTTGGCTTGTACGAGCAGTACTTC.

The V gene is TRBV7-9, the J gene TRBJ1-1; D is unresolved. Germline V gene sequence: CDR1 SEHNR, CDR2 FQNEAQ (reference sequence). The CDR3 loop spans 14 amino acids. Deletions cut 1 base from V and 14 bases from J, with 20 bases between. The CDR3 nucleotides are TGTGCCAGCAGCTTAGATTCGGCTAGAGATTGGTGGTTCTTT. Translating it yields CASSLDSARDWWFF. The whole variable domain, filled in from reference TRBV7-9 and TRBJ1-1, reads DTGVSQNPRHKITKRGQNVTFRCDPISEHNRLYWYRQTLGQGPEFLTYFQNEAQLEKSRLLSDRFSAERPKGSFSTLEIQRTEQGDSAMYLCASSLDSARDWWFFGQGTRLTVV.

The chain is built from TRBV18 and TRBJ2-7, with D maybe TRBD2 (5 bases). The length of the CDR3 is 15 residues. V gave up 2 bases and J gave up 2 bases, with 13 bases separating them. Germline V CDR1 and CDR2: KGHSH, LQKENI. CDR3 residues: CASSPNEDFTYEQYF. For the CDR3, the DNA is TGTGCCAGCTCACCAAATGAGGACTTCACCTACGAGCAGTACTTC. Full variable domain (missing parts from reference TRBV18 and TRBJ2-7): NAGVMQNPRHLVRRRGQEARLRCSPMKGHSHVYWYRQLPEEGLKFMVYLQKENIIDESGMPKERFSAEFPKEGPSILRIQQVVRGDSAAYFCASSPNEDFTYEQYFGPGTRLTVT.

The rearrangement joins TRBV9 to TRBJ1-2; the D gene is possibly TRBD1 (5 bases). The CDR3 loop spans 13 amino acids. V was shortened by 2 bases and J by 3 bases, with 8 bases between the two germline ends. Germline CDR1 and CDR2: SGDLS and YYNGEE. In DNA, the CDR3 is TGTGCCAGCAGCGTTTCGACAGACTATGGCTACACCTTC. This sequence encodes CASSVSTDYGYTF.

This sequence joins TRBV30 and TRBJ2-3; D is ambiguous. The CDR3 runs to 12 residues. Trimming took off 0 bases at V and 5 bases at J, with 6 bases between the two ends. Germline V gene data show CDR1 as GTSNPN and CDR2 as SVGIG (reference sequence). The CDR3 sequence is CAWSVSRDTQYF. DNA of the CDR3: TGTGCCTGGAGTGTATCCCGAGATACGCAGTATTTT.

This clone has a single count. V is TRBV29-1 and J is TRBJ2-1; 9 bases map to TRBD2. J gave up 9 bases and V 0 bases, and 3 bases lay outside the gene matches. From germline, CDR1 is SQVTM and CDR2 ANQGSEA. This CDR3 is 13 amino acids long. CDR3 sequence reads: CSVEEREGTEQFF. The CDR3 DNA sequence: TGCAGCGTTGAAGAGCGGGAGGGCACTGAGCAGTTCTTC.

The chain is built from TRBV29-1 and TRBJ2-1; 9 positions agree with TRBD1. The CDR3 totals 14 residues. Germline-derived CDR1 and CDR2 are SQVTM and ANQGSEA. The V and J ends lost 4 bases and 4 bases, in that order; junction bases with no gene match: 5. CDR3 protein: CSVAPDRGYNEQFF. DNA for the CDR3: TGCAGCGTTGCCCCGGACAGGGGATACAATGAGCAGTTCTTC.

The V and J genes are TRBV7-9 and TRBJ1-6, with D maybe TRBD1 (5 bases). V lost 0 bases and J 2 bases, leaving 17 bases between the germline ends. Germline CDR1 is SEHNR and CDR2 is FQNEAQ (reference sequence). This CDR3 contains 19 residues. For the CDR3, the DNA is TGTGCCAGCAGCTTAGCACGGGACTTCCCCGGGCCCTATAATTCACCCCTCCACTTT. It yields the protein CASSLARDFPGPYNSPLHF.

CDR3 DNA sequence: TGTGCCAGCAGTTTATCGGTGTCGGGGGGCACAGATACGCAGTATTTT. Its protein product is CASSLSVSGGTDTQYF. The rearrangement uses TRBV27 and TRBJ2-3, with TRBD2 as a possible D gene (6 bases). Germline values: CDR1 MNHEY, CDR2 SMNVEV (reference sequence). This CDR3 is built from 16 residues. V lost 0 bases to trimming and J lost 1 base, with 11 bases between them.

The table lists this clone with a few counts. CDR3 nucleotide sequence: TGTGCCAGCAGCTCGCGGCAGATCGAGCAGTACTTC. Amino acid sequence: CASSSRQIEQYF. V is TRBV7-9 and J is TRBJ2-7; no definite D call. The germline V and J ends were trimmed by 4 bases and 6 bases, with 10 bases remaining between them. Germline V gene sequence: CDR1 SEHNR, CDR2 FQNEAQ (reference sequence). The CDR3 is made up of 12 amino acids.

V is TRBV15 and J is TRBJ2-7, with 13 bases that match TRBD2. The germline V gene has CDR1 LNHNV and CDR2 YYDKDF (reference sequence). V lost 8 bases to trimming and J lost 7 bases; unmatched junction nucleotides: 11. CDR3 length: 15 amino acids. The CDR3 nucleotides read TGTGCCACCGGCGGGATGGGGACTAGCGGGGAGGAGCAGTACTTC. Translation: CATGGMGTSGEEQYF.

The V and J genes are TRBV15 and TRBJ1-1, with unresolved D. Germline V lookup: CDR1 LNHNV, CDR2 YYDKDF (reference sequence). V dropped 3 bases and J dropped 5 bases, with 13 bases sitting between them. The CDR3 totals 14 residues. DNA of the CDR3: TGTGCCACCAGCAGCGACACTGGAGGTACTGAAGCTTTCTTT. Amino acids: CATSSDTGGTEAFF.

The chain joins TRBV10-3 to TRBJ1-2; D may be TRBD1 (5 bases). V lost 6 bases and J 1 base, leaving 6 bases between the germline ends. This CDR3 spans 12 amino acids. Germline V gives CDR1 ENHRY, CDR2 SYGVKD. This chain's CDR3 is CAIRQDNYGYTF. CDR3 bases: TGTGCCATCAGACAGGATAACTATGGCTACACCTTC.

The V call is TRBV5-5, the J call TRBJ1-5; D perhaps matches TRBD1 (5 bases). CDR3 length: 17 amino acids. Germline values: CDR1 SGHKS, CDR2 YYEKEE (reference sequence). With 4 bases removed from V and 0 bases from J, the gap between germline ends came to 17 bases. The CDR3 loop reads CASSPGPGDYSNQPQHF. DNA for the CDR3: TGTGCCAGCAGCCCCGGTCCGGGGGATTATAGCAATCAGCCCCAGCATTTT.

The chain employs TRBV27 and TRBJ2-7; possible D gene TRBD1, 6 bases. The CDR3 has 14 amino acids. CDR1 is MNHEY, CDR2 SMNVEV, per germline (reference sequence). V was trimmed by 6 bases and J by 4 bases, leaving 16 bases between them. CDR3 nucleotide sequence: TGTGCCAGCAGCCCCAGGGGCCGACTATACGAGCAGTACTTC. This sequence encodes CASSPRGRLYEQYF.

The V call is TRBV27, the J call TRBJ2-7; possible D gene TRBD2, 6 bases. CDR1 MNHEY and CDR2 SMNVEV come from the germline V gene (reference sequence). The CDR3 runs to 14 residues. Trimming pared 3 bases from V and 2 bases from J, leaving 11 bases between. CDR3 sequence (DNA): TGTGCCAGCAGTTTGGAGGGAACAGCCTACGAGCAGTACTTC. This codes for CASSLEGTAYEQYF.